The sequence of this T cell receptor (beta chain) was determined in a study of glioma-infiltrating T cells. This clonotype has at least ten counts. TCR alpha and beta CDR3 regions were amplified from RNA using iRepertoire nested multiplex PCR. Via MiXCR, TCRdb re-called the multiplex PCR reads, giving one row per CDR3 protein. This sample has approximately 110,000 distinct CDR3 sequences, with 20% to 25% found just once. CDR1 is SGHDN, CDR2 FVKESK, per germline. The CDR3 length is 17 residues. V was cut by 5 bases and J by 9 bases, with 26 bases left in between. The chain carries TRBV14 and TRBJ2-1; no reliable D call. Sequencing used glioma tissue, nonneoplastic brain tissue, or PBMCs (not recorded which). This clonotype was obtained from a human donor with low-grade glioma or glioblastoma, undergoing nonglioma brain surgery, or in good health (not recorded which). The CDR3 DNA sequence: TGTGCCAGCAGCTTAGAAGGGTTTGGCTCAGAGACTGTTGAGCAGTTCTTC. It yields the protein CASSLEGFGSETVEQFF.